This T cell receptor (beta chain) was obtained from a study of beta chain features in type 1 diabetes. About the research overall: Cell yields, gender and age were comparable in patients and healthy donors.

Findings and caveats of the study: Patients with type 1 diabetes carried fewer insertions and had more deletions at their VDJ junctions.

Trimming at V came to 0 bases and at J to 2 bases, leaving 5 bases not matched to a gene. There are 17 residues in the CDR3. CDR1 is MGHRA, CDR2 YSYEKL, per germline. CD4+ naive, central memory, regulatory and stem cell-like memory cells were sorted via CD45RO/CCR7/CD25/CD127/CD95/CD27. Purities over 98% were achieved in all sorted populations. The investigators reverse transcribed all of the isolated RNA, so they sequenced expressed TCRB transcripts. The method was immunoSEQ multiplex PCR; TCRdb's version includes in-frame clones alone and lacks a portion of them. The sample lists roughly 230,000 clones; over 8.5% were seen once. With regard to this clone: Its antigen remains unknown.

Sequenced sample: naive CD4+ T cells from blood. This TCR was sampled from a woman in her late teens or twenties in good health. The chain recombines TRBV4-1 with TRBJ2-4, with TRBD2 identical over 9 bases. The CDR3 sequence is CASSQDGASGTKNIQYF. The CDR3 DNA sequence: TGCGCCAGCAGCCAAGATGGGGCTAGCGGGACCAAAAACATTCAGTACTTC.